The 12 T cell receptor beta chains listed next were all sequenced from one sample in a study of blood T cell repertoires in COVID-19. Sequencing was performed with immunoSEQ multiplex PCR; in TCRdb, only in-frame clones are kept and a portion is missing. This table holds about 160,000 clones, roughly 86% found once. Sequenced material: peripheral blood. All receptors come from a woman aged 55 to 70 who had recovered from COVID-19.

This chain links TRBV28 with TRBJ1-5; 10 nucleotides line up with TRBD1. The CDR3 sequence is 15 residues long. V was clipped by 4 bases and J by 7 bases; unmatched bases: 7. Germline lookup yields CDR1 MDHEN and CDR2 SYDVKM. The CDR3 DNA is TGTGCCAGCAGTTCGCCGGGACAGGGGCGGCAGCCCCAGCATTTT. Its protein is CASSSPGQGRQPQHF.

V gene TRBV18 combines with J gene TRBJ1-1, with D hard to call. The CDR3 covers 14 residues. V shed 2 bases and J shed 5 bases, with 12 bases lying between them. CDR1 and CDR2 from the germline V gene are KGHSH and LQKENI. CDR3 loop: CASSPNPGRTEAFF. CDR3 bases: TGTGCCAGCTCACCAAATCCGGGGAGAACTGAAGCTTTCTTT.

The chain joins TRBV27 to TRBJ2-7, with D possibly TRBD1 on 6 matching bases. The CDR3 has 14 amino acids. V gave up 5 bases and J gave up 1 base, with 12 bases separating them. CDR1 and CDR2 (germline): MNHEY, SMNVEV (reference sequence). The CDR3 sequence: CASSATGSSYEQYF. For the CDR3, the DNA is TGTGCCAGCAGTGCGACAGGCTCTTCCTACGAGCAGTACTTC.

The chain couples TRBV15 to TRBJ1-1, with D uncertain. The CDR3 runs 14 residues. Looked up from germline, CDR1 is LNHNV and CDR2 is YYDKDF (reference sequence). Trimming stripped 0 bases from V and 1 base from J, with 6 bases between. The CDR3 DNA reads as TGTGCCACCAGCAGAGATACCGGGAACACTGAAGCTTTCTTT. Amino acid sequence: CATSRDTGNTEAFF.

This chain links TRBV5-5 with TRBJ1-6; no clear D gene. Germline values: CDR1 SGHKS, CDR2 YYEKEE (reference sequence). The CDR3 runs to 14 residues. Between the trimmed V and J ends, which lost 5 bases and 7 bases, there was a span of 13 bases. The CDR3 sequence: CASRVLGGNSPLHF. The DNA for the CDR3 is TGTGCCAGCAGGGTCCTCGGAGGGAATTCACCCCTCCACTTT.

This chain joins TRBV7-9 and TRBJ2-7; D ambiguous. Germline V CDR1 and CDR2: SEHNR, FQNEAQ (reference sequence). The CDR3 has 14 residues. V was shortened by 5 bases and J by 6 bases, with 17 bases between the two germline ends. CDR3 loop: CASSPFASTGEQYF. For the CDR3, the DNA is TGTGCCAGCAGCCCTTTTGCCTCCACGGGCGAGCAGTACTTC.

The chain joins TRBV21-1 to TRBJ2-5; the table gives TRBD2 as D, unverified against the DNA. TRBV21-1 is flagged as a pseudogene. The CDR3 has 17 amino acids. The CDR3 nucleotides read TGTGCCAGCAGCAAGCAATTAGCGGGGGGCCAGGCACGGACCCAGTACTTC. Its protein product is CASSKQLAGGQARTQYF.

The chain couples TRBV5-1 to TRBJ2-2; 8 bases agree with TRBD1. In germline, CDR1 is SGHRS, CDR2 YFSETQ. V lost 4 bases and J lost 7; bases outside the gene matches: 9. The CDR3 runs 15 residues. DNA of the CDR3: TGCGCCAGCAGCGAACAGACAGGGGCCGGCGGGGAGCTGTTTTTT. Translating gives CASSEQTGAGGELFF.

V usage is TRBV5-1 and J usage is TRBJ2-2, with 11 nucleotides matching TRBD2. The CDR3 is 16 amino acids. The ends lost 2 bases at V and 4 bases at J; junction bases unmatched: 4. Germline CDR1 SGHRS, CDR2 YFSETQ. In nucleotides, the CDR3 is TGCGCCAGCAGCTTTGGTGGACTAGCGGGCACCGGGGAGCTGTTTTTT. It codes for CASSFGGLAGTGELFF.

This rearrangement joins TRBV6-5 to TRBJ1-2; D is uncertain. The CDR3 has 12 amino acids. The germline gives CDR1 MNHEY, CDR2 SVGAGI. The germline V and J ends were trimmed by 8 bases and 8 bases, with 15 bases remaining between them. The CDR3 region has the DNA TGTGCCAGCTACTTTACCCCGAAGGGCTACACCTTC. Its translation is CASYFTPKGYTF.

V gene TRBV7-9 combines with J gene TRBJ1-2; 7 bases align to TRBD1. Per the germline V gene, CDR1 is SEHNR and CDR2 is FQNEAQ (reference sequence). V dropped 3 bases and J dropped 8; count of bases not matched to a gene: 18. CDR3 length equals 17 residues. The CDR3 region is CASSFPPGQSPSRGYTF. Here the CDR3 DNA reads TGTGCCAGCAGCTTTCCCCCGGGACAGAGCCCTTCCAGGGGCTACACCTTC.

The chain has TRBV28 and TRBJ2-7; tentatively, D is TRBD1 (5 bases). Per germline, CDR1 MDHEN and CDR2 SYDVKM. There are 12 residues in the CDR3. V lost 5 bases to trimming and J lost 3 bases, with 8 bases between them. As DNA, the CDR3 is TGTGCCAGCAGTATTCAGGGCTACGAGCAGTACTTC. It yields the protein CASSIQGYEQYF.